This T cell receptor beta chain was sequenced for a study of T cell responses to AZD1222 COVID-19 vaccine. Profiling relied on immunoSEQ multiplex PCR, and the TCRdb table lists in-frame clones only, not all of them. The table lists around 180,000 clones, roughly 94% of them singletons. The study, taken as a whole, reports: The reported proportion of spike-specific TCRs targeting unmutated variant regions was nearly half. There were repertoire samples only from the period after the peak T cell response.

As to this clone: The antigen is undetermined.

V gave up 6 bases and J gave up 11 bases, with 16 bases separating them. This CDR3 region has 12 residues. The study pooled second doses at about 4 or about 12 weeks. The V call is TRBV12-3 or TRBV12-4, the J call TRBJ1-1; possibly TRBD1 for D (6 bases). The clonotype originates from an adult who received the AZD1222 COVID-19 vaccine. Specimen: peripheral blood, collected 28 days after the second AZD1222 dose. CDR3 loop: CASSSQAGAAFF. The CDR3 region has the DNA TGTGCCAGCAGCTCCCAGGCGGGGGCGGCTTTCTTT.